These 24 T cell receptor beta chains were sequenced from one sample in a study of T cell responses to AZD1222 COVID-19 vaccine. The method was immunoSEQ multiplex PCR; TCRdb's version includes in-frame clones alone and lacks a portion of them. Among some 84,000 clones, approximately 88% were seen once, and the ten largest hold about 16%. The source was peripheral blood, collected on day 0 of AZD1222 vaccination. Receptor source: an adult in good health.

With regard to this clone: The sample holds other DNA sequences that translate to the same CDR3. The chain employs TRBV2 and TRBJ1-5; D might be TRBD1 (5 bases). The CDR3 contains 14 residues. Trimming stripped 4 bases from V and 2 bases from J, with 9 bases between. Germline V gives CDR1 SNHLY, CDR2 FYNNEI. In DNA form, the CDR3 reads TGTGCCAGCAGTGGTCAGGGACGCAATCAGCCCCAGCATTTT. Its translation is CASSGQGRNQPQHF.

The J gene is TRBJ2-3, the V gene TRBV20-1; TRBD2 matches at 12 bases. Germline CDR1 DFQATT, CDR2 SNEGSKA (reference sequence). With 3 bases clipped from V and 5 bases from J, the junction kept 3 bases outside the gene matches. The CDR3 consists of 14 residues. DNA of the CDR3: TGCAGTGCTAGTTCTAGCGGGAGGGGAGATACGCAGTATTTT. Its translation is CSASSSGRGDTQYF.

This rearrangement joins TRBV6-1 to TRBJ2-5; D gene uncertain. Looked up from germline, CDR1 is MNHNS and CDR2 is SASEGT. This CDR3 comprises 15 residues. V lost 2 bases and J lost 4, with 14 bases in between. The CDR3 DNA is TGTGCCAGCAGTGAACGGCCGGAACTCCGAGAGACCCAGTACTTC. It encodes CASSERPELRETQYF.

This chain links TRBV24-1 with TRBJ1-2; D is ambiguous. The CDR3 is made up of 14 amino acids. Trimming removed 0 bases at V and 4 bases at J, with 8 bases between. CDR1 and CDR2 (germline): KGHDR, SFDVKD. The CDR3 nucleotides are TGTGCCACCAGTGATTTGCGGCCTCCCTATGGCTACACCTTC. Protein: CATSDLRPPYGYTF.

The V gene is TRBV5-4, the J gene TRBJ2-1, with unresolved D. The germline gives CDR1 SGHNT, CDR2 YYREEE (reference sequence). Trimming cost V 2 bases and J 4 bases, with 13 bases left between them. This CDR3 spans 15 amino acids. The CDR3 DNA is TGTGCCAGCAGCTTAGGGAAAAGGGATTACAATGAGCAGTTCTTC. It is translated as CASSLGKRDYNEQFF.

This sequence joins TRBV7-9 and TRBJ1-2; D is unresolved. The CDR3 runs 13 residues. V shed 0 bases and J shed 5 bases, with 7 bases lying between them. CDR1 is SEHNR and CDR2 is FQNEAQ in the germline V gene (reference sequence). CDR3 protein: CASSLAAGYGYTF. DNA for the CDR3: TGTGCCAGCAGCTTAGCGGCAGGATATGGCTACACCTTC. Full variable domain (remainder filled in from reference TRBV7-9 and TRBJ1-2): DTGVSQNPRHKITKRGQNVTFRCDPISEHNRLYWYRQTLGQGPEFLTYFQNEAQLEKSRLLSDRFSAERPKGSFSTLEIQRTEQGDSAMYLCASSLAAGYGYTFGSGTRLTVV.

J is TRBJ1-2 and V is TRBV21-1; the D segment call TRBD1 is taken from the table without a DNA check. TRBV21-1 is a pseudogene. The CDR3 runs 13 residues. CDR3 sequence: CASSITVNYGYTF. Written as DNA, the CDR3 is TGTGCCAGCAGCATTACAGTTAACTATGGCTACACCTTC.

This chain uses TRBV19 with TRBJ1-1; TRBD1 matches 10 bases. Germline lookup yields CDR1 LNHDA and CDR2 SQIVND (reference sequence). V gave up 3 bases and J gave up 4 bases; unmatched junction bases: 11. The CDR3 loop spans 17 amino acids. The chain's CDR3 is CASSMLVRQGATTEAFF. The CDR3 nucleotides read TGTGCCAGTAGTATGCTTGTGAGACAGGGGGCTACCACTGAAGCTTTCTTT.

The chain joins TRBV7-9 to TRBJ2-7; the D gene could be TRBD1 or TRBD2 (5 bases each). The CDR3 consists of 12 residues. V was cut by 1 base and J by 12 bases, with 13 bases left in between. The germline gives CDR1 SEHNR, CDR2 FQNEAQ (reference sequence). The CDR3 sequence is CASSLERGAAYF. CDR3 coding DNA: TGTGCCAGCAGCTTAGAGCGAGGGGCGGCGTACTTC. Full variable domain (remainder filled in from reference TRBV7-9 and TRBJ2-7): DTGVSQNPRHKITKRGQNVTFRCDPISEHNRLYWYRQTLGQGPEFLTYFQNEAQLEKSRLLSDRFSAERPKGSFSTLEIQRTEQGDSAMYLCASSLERGAAYFGPGTRLTVT.

V gene TRBV5-5 combines with J gene TRBJ1-3; D gene unclear. The germline V gene has CDR1 SGHKS and CDR2 YYEKEE (reference sequence). This CDR3 has 17 amino acids. V was shortened by 4 bases and J by 0 bases, with 17 bases between the two germline ends. CDR3 in amino acids: CASSRGLGGYSGNTIYF. The CDR3 DNA sequence: TGTGCCAGCAGCCGGGGTTTGGGAGGTTACTCTGGAAACACCATATATTTT.

V usage is TRBV19 and J usage is TRBJ1-4, with D perhaps matching TRBD1 (6 bases). The CDR3 contains 14 residues. Per germline, CDR1 LNHDA and CDR2 SQIVND (reference sequence). The V end lost 11 bases, the J end lost 4 bases, and 17 bases lay between the germline ends. The CDR3 loop is CARRTEEGNEKLFF. The CDR3 region has the DNA TGTGCCCGCCGGACAGAAGAGGGTAATGAAAAACTGTTTTTT.

J is TRBJ1-4 and V is TRBV6-5; a weak D match, TRBD1 (5 bases). The CDR3 runs to 16 residues. V dropped 2 bases and J dropped 8 bases, with 18 bases sitting between them. Germline loops: CDR1 MNHEY, CDR2 SVGAGI. CDR3 region: CASSYPAGRSREKLFF. CDR3 bases: TGTGCCAGCAGTTACCCGGCAGGGAGGAGTAGAGAAAAACTGTTTTTT.

The chain employs TRBV19 and TRBJ2-1; no clear D gene. Germline-derived CDR1 and CDR2 are LNHDA and SQIVND (reference sequence). The CDR3 is 11 amino acids. V was cut by 3 bases and J by 9 bases, with 6 bases left in between. The CDR3 here is CASSIRSEQFF. The CDR3 bases are TGTGCCAGTAGTATTAGGAGTGAGCAGTTCTTC.

The chain recombines TRBV4-1 with TRBJ2-6; TRBD2 aligns across 8 bases. Trimming at V came to 2 bases and at J to 4 bases, leaving 7 bases not matched to a gene. Germline V gives CDR1 MGHRA, CDR2 YSYEKL. The CDR3 is made up of 17 amino acids. CDR3 amino acids: CASSQTAGVGGANVLTF. CDR3 nucleotide sequence: TGCGCCAGCAGCCAAACAGCGGGAGTGGGAGGGGCCAACGTCCTGACTTTC.

The V and J genes are TRBV20-1 and TRBJ1-4; no clear D gene. Germline lookup yields CDR1 DFQATT and CDR2 SNEGSKA (reference sequence). The CDR3 covers 11 residues. The CDR3 DNA reads TGCAACGCCAGGCGCGGCCTCGAGGTGTTTTTT. This encodes CNARRGLEVFF.

V and J are TRBV7-2 and TRBJ2-3; D gene uncertain. V was shortened by 5 bases and J by 3 bases, with 3 bases between the two germline ends. This CDR3 has 11 residues. Germline CDR1 is SGHTA and CDR2 is FQGNSA. The CDR3 nucleotides are TGTGCCAGCAGCGCAACAGATACGCAGTATTTT. This gives the protein CASSATDTQYF.

The chain has TRBV7-3 and TRBJ1-5, with D unresolved. This CDR3 spans 16 amino acids. Germline V gene data show CDR1 as SGHTA and CDR2 as FQGTGA. V gave up 2 bases and J gave up 2 bases, with 13 bases separating them. CDR3 bases: TGTGCCAGCAGCTTATATCGGGGTTTAGGCAATCAGCCCCAGCATTTT. As protein: CASSLYRGLGNQPQHF.

This sequence joins TRBV2 and TRBJ2-7, with D perhaps TRBD1 (6 bases). The germline CDR1 and CDR2 sequences are SNHLY and FYNNEI. Trimming left V 4 bases short and J 2 bases short, with 12 bases between. The CDR3 totals 14 residues. The CDR3 sequence: CASSARQVAYEQYF. In nucleotides, the CDR3 is TGTGCCAGCAGTGCTCGACAGGTCGCCTACGAGCAGTACTTC.

The CDR3, as DNA: TGTGCCAGCAGCCTCTGGGCCAACACCGGGGAGCTGTTTTTT. It encodes CASSLWANTGELFF. The chain employs TRBV16 and TRBJ2-2; D is undetermined. V was cut by 4 bases and J by 2 bases, with 8 bases left in between. The CDR3 consists of 14 residues. From germline, CDR1 is KGHSY and CDR2 FQNENV.

J is TRBJ2-7 and V is TRBV6-1, with D possibly TRBD2 on 6 matching bases. The CDR3 consists of 12 residues. The V and J ends lost 7 bases and 4 bases respectively, with 11 bases between them. Germline V lookup: CDR1 MNHNS, CDR2 SASEGT. The chain's CDR3 is CASTDGGYEQYF. In DNA form, the CDR3 reads TGTGCCAGCACCGATGGGGGGTACGAGCAGTACTTC.

This clone was counted only a few times. This rearrangement joins TRBV29-1 to TRBJ1-2; 9 nucleotides align to TRBD1. The CDR3 spans 13 residues. V shed 7 bases, J shed 1 base, and the junction held 4 bases outside the gene matches. The V gene's germline CDR1 is SQVTM and CDR2 ANQGSEA. Here the CDR3 DNA reads TGCAGCGCCAGGACAGGGGTTAACTATGGCTACACCTTC. Its translation is CSARTGVNYGYTF.

The V gene is TRBV25-1, the J gene TRBJ2-1, with TRBD2 identical over 7 bases. Germline CDR1 is MGHDK and CDR2 is SYGVNS. The CDR3 has 14 residues. After removal of 8 bases from V and 0 bases from J, the junction contained 4 bases not matched to a gene. CDR3 in amino acids: CASSRGSSYNEQFF. CDR3 coding DNA: TGTGCCAGCTCCCGCGGGAGCTCCTACAATGAGCAGTTCTTC.

The gene calls are TRBV7-8 and TRBJ2-7, with 9 bases aligning to TRBD1. Germline CDR1 SGHVS, CDR2 FQNEAQ. V gave up 8 bases and J gave up 0 bases; unmatched junction bases: 8. The CDR3 consists of 15 residues. The DNA for the CDR3 is TGTGCCAGCGAGGGGACAGGGCTTATCTCCTACGAGCAGTACTTC. It yields the protein CASEGTGLISYEQYF.

The gene calls are TRBV5-1 and TRBJ2-2; 8 bases map to TRBD2. The CDR3 is 16 amino acids. The germline gives CDR1 SGHRS, CDR2 YFSETQ. V shed 0 bases and J 3 bases; nucleotides not matched to a gene: 4. As DNA, the CDR3 is TGCGCCAGCAGCTTGGACCTAGCGGGTCACACCGGGGAGCTGTTTTTT. Translating it yields CASSLDLAGHTGELFF.